This record looks at one T cell receptor beta chain sequence and its context. The target antigen is unknown. From the PCR reads, TCRdb called clonotypes with MiXCR, one entry per CDR3 protein. The sample has about 510,000 distinct CDR3 sequences, about a quarter seen once. The sample belongs to a study of molecular identifiers for immune sequencing clone quantification. Germline CDR1 DFQATT, CDR2 SNEGSKA (reference sequence). V gave up 1 base and J gave up 7 bases, with 5 bases separating them. CDR3 length equals 11 residues. General study points: Clonotypes surpassing 20 RNA copies contained over 98% of effector molecules, versus under 1% in naive cells.

The sample consisted of naive CD8+ T cells from blood, with Jurkat cell RNA spiked in. Noted subset: FACS-sorted CD8+CD4-CCR7+CD45RA+ naive T cells. This TCR was sampled from a human donor in good health. Some libraries in this study had Jurkat cell RNA spiked in. The V and J genes are TRBV20-1 and TRBJ2-1; unclear D gene. This CDR3 is CSARGENEQFF. The CDR3 DNA reads as TGCAGTGCTAGAGGGGAAAATGAGCAGTTCTTC.